Included here is one T cell receptor (beta chain) sequence, with context. Its antigen is undetermined. These data are taken from a study of graft-versus-host responses after intestinal transplantation. Study context: All recipients got anti-thymocyte globulin induction, then tacrolimus and steroids for roughly 3 years. Study observations and caveats: Recipient marrow harbored GvH clones, some of which surfaced first in ileum or blood. An association linked early post-transplant HvG declines with peak circulating GvH clone levels. In patients with graft-donor T cell macrochimerism, allograft graft-versus-host to host-versus-graft clonal ratios were high.

Measured with immunoSEQ multiplex PCR; TCRdb has only the in-frame clones, and not every one. Of over 9,000 clones listed, about 95% were seen once; the top ten hold 16%. This CDR3 spans 14 amino acids. Germline-derived CDR1 and CDR2 are SGHAT and FQNNGV. Losses at the gene ends were 2 bases for V and 3 bases for J; bases not matched to a gene: 0. The sequence derives from a human patient who received an intestinal transplant, so some T cells may come from the graft donor. This sequence joins TRBV11-2 and TRBJ2-1, with 8 bases that match TRBD2. The sample in question was bone marrow, obtained roughly 500 days after intestinal transplantation. The CDR3 DNA sequence: TGTGCCAGCAGCTTACGGGAGGGCTACAATGAGCAGTTCTTC. This encodes CASSLREGYNEQFF. Supplemented by reference TRBV11-2 and TRBJ2-1, the full variable domain reads EAGVAQSPRYKIIEKRQSVAFWCNPISGHATLYWYQQILGQGPKLLIQFQNNGVVDDSQLPKDRFSAERLKGVDSTLKIQPAKLEDSAVYLCASSLREGYNEQFFGPGTRLTVL.